This T cell receptor (beta chain) came from a study of blood T cell repertoires in COVID-19. The wider study: PBMCs, B-cell-depleted T cells, or T cells were the source of the cDNA or gDNA that made up the material.

This clone was recorded only once. In the original workflow: Amplifying reference gene primers gave estimates of nucleated cell counts. Data came from immunoSEQ multiplex PCR; TCRdb stores just in-frame clones and leaves some out. V and J calls and clone size come straight from that table; D and trimming were deduced from the DNA. The sample lists 150,000 to 200,000 clones, roughly four fifths occurring once. Trimming removed 7 bases at V and 6 bases at J, with 10 bases between. The CDR3 runs to 11 residues. Germline V gene sequence: CDR1 MNHEY, CDR2 SVGAGI. Source material: peripheral blood. This TCR was recovered from a human donor with acute or convalescent COVID-19. The donor label of this sample is uncertain. The V gene is TRBV6-5, the J gene TRBJ2-7; no clear D. The CDR3 region is CASTYNSEQYF. CDR3 coding DNA: TGTGCCAGCACATACAACAGCGAGCAGTACTTC.